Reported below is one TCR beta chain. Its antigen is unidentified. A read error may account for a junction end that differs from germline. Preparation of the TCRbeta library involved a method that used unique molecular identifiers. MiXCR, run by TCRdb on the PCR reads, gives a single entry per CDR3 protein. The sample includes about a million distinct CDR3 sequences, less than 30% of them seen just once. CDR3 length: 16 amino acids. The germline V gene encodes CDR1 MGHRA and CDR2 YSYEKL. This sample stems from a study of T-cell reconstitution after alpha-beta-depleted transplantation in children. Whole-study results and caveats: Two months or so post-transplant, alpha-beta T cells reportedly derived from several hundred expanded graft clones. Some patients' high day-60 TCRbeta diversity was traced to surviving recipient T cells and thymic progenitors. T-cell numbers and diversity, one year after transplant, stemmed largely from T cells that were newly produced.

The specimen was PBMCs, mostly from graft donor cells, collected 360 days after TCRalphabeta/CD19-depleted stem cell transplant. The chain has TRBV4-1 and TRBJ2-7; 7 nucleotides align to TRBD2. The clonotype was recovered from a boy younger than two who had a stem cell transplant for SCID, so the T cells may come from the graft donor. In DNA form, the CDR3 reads TGCGCCAGCAGCCAAGATAGGGAGGGACCGTACTACGAGAAGTACTTC. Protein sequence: CASSQDREGPYYEKYF.